These T cell receptor beta chains were read from a single sample in a study of read filtering for tumor transcriptome and immune sequencing. Via MiXCR, TCRdb re-called the reads, giving one row per CDR3 protein. The sample carries tens of thousands of distinct CDR3 sequences, approximately 17% recorded once. Sequencing used a population of CD138-negative cells sorted from bone marrow. Every receptor here comes from a donor aged 40 or over with multiple myeloma. Each CDR3 is given with its conserved first and last residue. Each record gives: V gene, D gene, clone size, J gene, CDR3 DNA, CDR3 protein. D genes are given only for firm matches. Size is stated as once, few or many counts, or a class when the clone is expanded.

TRBV5-1	.	many	TRBJ2-5	TGCGCCAGCAGCTTGGGACTCGAACAAGAGACCCAGTACTTC	CASSLGLEQETQYF
TRBV6-2/TRBV6-3	.	many	TRBJ1-1	TGTGCCAGCAGTCCCCGTGCGACAGCCAAAGGTTTGCGAGCTTTCTTT	CASSPRATAKGLRAFF
TRBV5-1	TRBD1	many	TRBJ2-1	TGCGCCAGCGGGACAGGATGGGATGAGCAGTTCTTC	CASGTGWDEQFF
TRBV9	TRBD1	many	TRBJ1-1	TGTGCCAGCACCCCTTCCGGGACAGCGATTTCGAACACTGAAGCTTTCTTT	CASTPSGTAISNTEAFF
TRBV2	.	many	TRBJ2-1	TGTGCCAGCACTCCCTCCCAGGGAGCTGAGCAGTTCTTC	CASTPSQGAEQFF
TRBV6-2/TRBV6-3	TRBD2	many	TRBJ2-1	TGTGCCAGCAGTTACTCGCTCCGTCTAGCGGGAATCTCCTACAGTGAGCAGTTCTTC	CASSYSLRLAGISYSEQFF
TRBV21-1	.	many	TRBJ2-1	TGTGCCAGCAGCAAACGGGGGCTAGCGAACAATGAGCAGTTCTTC	CASSKRGLANNEQFF
TRBV2	TRBD2	many	TRBJ2-1	TGTGCCAGCAGAGTAGCGGGGGACTACAATGAGCAGTTCTTC	CASRVAGDYNEQFF
TRBV29-1	.	many	TRBJ2-3	TGCAGCGTTTCGATAGGACTCCTTGCATCGGATACGCAGTATTTT	CSVSIGLLASDTQYF
TRBV4-1	.	many	TRBJ1-2	TGCGCCAGCAGCCAAGAGGTAGACTATGGCTACACCTTC	CASSQEVDYGYTF
TRBV7-2	.	many	TRBJ2-2	TGTGCCAGCAGCTTATACCGGGATGGCACCGGGGAGCTGTTTTTT	CASSLYRDGTGELFF
TRBV6-6	TRBD1	many	TRBJ1-5	TGTGCCAGCAGTTACGGGACAGAAGGGGGTCAGCCCCAGCATTTT	CASSYGTEGGQPQHF
TRBV7-9	.	many	TRBJ1-4	TGTGCCAGCAGCCGCGGACAGCTGGGGGGAAGGAGTAATGAAAAACTGTTTTTT	CASSRGQLGGRSNEKLFF
TRBV28	TRBD1	many	TRBJ2-3	TGTGCCAGCAGTTTCCTACAGGGGCGCGTTATAGATACGCAGTATTTT	CASSFLQGRVIDTQYF
TRBV18	TRBD1	many	TRBJ1-6	TGTGCCAGCTCATTCCAGGGGGGATCACCCCTCCACTTT	CASSFQGGSPLHF
TRBV23-1	.	many	TRBJ2-1	TGCGCCAGCCGAACTTATAAGGGCAAAACGACCTACTGGGGGCAGTTCTTC	CASRTYKGKTTYWGQFF
TRBV20-1	.	medium-sized	TRBJ1-6	TGCAGTGCTCCCAAGCGGGTCGAGTCACCCCTCCACTTT	CSAPKRVESPLHF
TRBV12-3/TRBV12-4	TRBD2	many	TRBJ2-3	TGTGCCAGCAGTCCCTCGGCGGGAGTGGAAGATACGCAGTATTTT	CASSPSAGVEDTQYF
TRBV12-3/TRBV12-4	.	medium-sized	TRBJ2-1	TGTGCCGTCGGAGTGGCGGGCGCTCACAATGAGCAGTTCTTC	CAVGVAGAHNEQFF